The next 5 T cell receptor beta chains were all read from a single sample in a study of T cell clones after liver transplantation. The method was immunoSEQ multiplex PCR; TCRdb's version includes in-frame clones alone and lacks a portion of them. The sample lists some 70,000 clones, 80% occurring once. Sample: CD4+ T cells from blood, taken before liver transplant. These receptors were collected from a human donor who received a liver transplant.

This clone was found a few times. The chain recombines TRBV6-1 with TRBJ2-2; maybe TRBD2 (6 bases). V was trimmed by 9 bases and J by 7 bases, leaving 18 bases between them. Looked up from germline, CDR1 is MNHNS and CDR2 is SASEGT. The CDR3 has 14 residues. The chain's CDR3 is CASRPVRENGELFF. CDR3 sequence (DNA): TGTGCCAGTCGTCCCGTCCGGGAGAACGGGGAGCTGTTTTTT.

The rearrangement links TRBV2 to TRBJ1-1; tentative D call: TRBD1 (5 bases). This CDR3 has 14 residues. CDR1 and CDR2 (germline): SNHLY, FYNNEI. Trimming cost V 3 bases and J 1 base, with 9 bases left between them. CDR3 sequence reads: CASSEKGRNTEAFF. Here the CDR3 DNA reads TGTGCCAGCAGTGAGAAGGGGCGGAACACTGAAGCTTTCTTT.

The chain couples TRBV5-1 to TRBJ1-2; 8 positions match TRBD1. The V segment lost 7 bases and the J segment 5 bases; nucleotides outside the gene matches: 13. This CDR3 is 15 amino acids long. Germline loops: CDR1 SGHRS, CDR2 YFSETQ. CDR3 region: CASRVATGVEYGYTF. CDR3 in DNA: TGCGCCAGCCGAGTGGCGACAGGGGTGGAGTATGGCTACACCTTC.

V and J are TRBV19 and TRBJ1-2, with D possibly being TRBD1 (5 bases). This CDR3 is built from 16 residues. Looked up from germline, CDR1 is LNHDA and CDR2 is SQIVND (reference sequence). Between the trimmed V and J ends, which lost 5 bases and 2 bases, there was a span of 18 bases. Written as DNA, the CDR3 is TGTGCCAGTAGTCGGGACGGATTTCGGCAGAACTATGGCTACACCTTC. This gives the protein CASSRDGFRQNYGYTF.

This clone has a handful of counts. This chain joins TRBV5-1 and TRBJ1-5; D remains unclear. Germline CDR1 and CDR2: SGHRS and YFSETQ. Between the trimmed V and J ends, which lost 0 bases and 5 bases, there was a span of 12 bases. The CDR3 sequence is 15 residues long. The CDR3, as DNA: TGCGCCAGCAGCTTGGTTGTCGGGCCGGATCAGCCCCAGCATTTT. Protein product: CASSLVVGPDQPQHF.